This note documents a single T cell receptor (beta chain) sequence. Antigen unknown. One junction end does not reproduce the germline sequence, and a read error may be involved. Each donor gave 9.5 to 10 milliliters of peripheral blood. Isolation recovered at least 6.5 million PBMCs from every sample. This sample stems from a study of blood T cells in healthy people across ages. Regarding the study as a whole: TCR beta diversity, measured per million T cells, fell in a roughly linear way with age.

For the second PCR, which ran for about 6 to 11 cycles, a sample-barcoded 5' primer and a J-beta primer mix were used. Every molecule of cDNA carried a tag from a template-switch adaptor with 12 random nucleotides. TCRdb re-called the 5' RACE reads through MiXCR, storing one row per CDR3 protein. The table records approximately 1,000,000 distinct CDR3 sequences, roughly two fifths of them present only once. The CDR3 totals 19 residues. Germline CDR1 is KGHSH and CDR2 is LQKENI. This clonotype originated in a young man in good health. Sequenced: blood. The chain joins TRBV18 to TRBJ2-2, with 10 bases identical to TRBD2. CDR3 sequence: CASSPPLAGARPNTGELFF. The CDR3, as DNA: TGTGCCAGCTCACCACCGCTAGCGGGGGCCCGACCGAACACCGGAGAGCTGTTTTTT.